Listed here is a single TCR beta chain. Its antigen is not known. This record comes from a study of cytomegalovirus exposure and HLA in healthy donors. The wider study: Earlier work reported 117 million unique TCR beta sequences from 150 million to 200 million T cells. Study observations and caveats: Researchers reported in a later analysis that common viral pathogens appeared linked to several top clusters. Some V segments could not be told apart, so they were left out, TRBV6-2 and TRBV6-3 among them.

In the PCR, 60 Vbeta and 13 Jbeta primers were used. TCRdb keeps only in-frame clones here, not all; method: immunoSEQ multiplex PCR. The table records around 55,000 clones, 77% of them present only once. J was trimmed by 3 bases and V by 5 bases; bases with no gene match: 4. The CDR3 sequence is 14 residues long. The V gene's germline CDR1 is SNHLY and CDR2 FYNNEI. This sequence was found in a female donor in good health and CMV-seronegative. The sequencing sample was made of PBMCs. V is TRBV2 and J is TRBJ1-5, with TRBD1 matching over 7 bases. The DNA for the CDR3 is TGTGCCAGCAGTCAGGGACAGTTCAATCAGCCCCAGCATTTT. As protein: CASSQGQFNQPQHF. The full variable domain, rest sourced from reference TRBV2 and TRBJ1-5, is EPEVTQTPSHQVTQMGQEVILRCVPISNHLYFYWYRQILGQKVEFLVSFYNNEISEKSEIFDDQFSVERPDGSNFTLKIRSTKLEDSAMYFCASSQGQFNQPQHFGDGTRLSIL.